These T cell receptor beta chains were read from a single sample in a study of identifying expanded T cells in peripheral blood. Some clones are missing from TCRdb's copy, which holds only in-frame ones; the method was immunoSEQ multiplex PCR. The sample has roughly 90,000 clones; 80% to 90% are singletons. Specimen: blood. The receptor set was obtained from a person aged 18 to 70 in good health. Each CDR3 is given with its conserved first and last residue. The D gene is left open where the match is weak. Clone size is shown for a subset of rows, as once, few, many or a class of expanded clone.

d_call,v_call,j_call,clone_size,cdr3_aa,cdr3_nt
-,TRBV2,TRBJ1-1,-,CASRRNTEAFF,TGTGCCAGCAGACGGAACACTGAAGCTTTCTTT
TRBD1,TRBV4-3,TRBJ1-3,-,CASSQGTGGGPGNTIYF,TGCGCCAGCAGCCAAGGGACAGGGGGGGGTCCTGGAAACACCATATATTTT
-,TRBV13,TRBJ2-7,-,CASSLNGGEAAYEQYF,TGTGCCAGCAGCTTAAATGGAGGAGAAGCAGCCTACGAGCAGTACTTC
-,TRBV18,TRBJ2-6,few,CASSPAASGANVLTF,TGTGCCAGCTCACCAGCGGCGTCTGGGGCCAACGTCCTGACTTTC
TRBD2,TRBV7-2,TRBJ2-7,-,CASTREPSYEQYF,TGTGCCAGCACGCGGGAGCCGTCCTACGAGCAGTACTTC
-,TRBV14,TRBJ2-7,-,CASSRTGSYEQYF,TGTGCCAGCAGTAGAACAGGGTCCTACGAGCAGTACTTC
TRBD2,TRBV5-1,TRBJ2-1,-,CASSLAGLAAFSSYNEQFF,TGCGCCAGCAGCTTGGCGGGACTAGCGGCCTTTAGCTCCTACAATGAGCAGTTCTTC
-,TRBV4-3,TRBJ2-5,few,CASSQDLQGGQETQYF,TGCGCCAGCAGCCAGGATTTACAGGGAGGCCAAGAGACCCAGTACTTC
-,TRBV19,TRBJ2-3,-,CASSIDPTGLTDTQYF,TGTGCCAGTAGTATAGACCCCACGGGCCTAACAGATACGCAGTATTTT
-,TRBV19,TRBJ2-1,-,CASSTSSYNEQFF,TGTGCCAGTAGCACCAGCTCCTACAATGAGCAGTTCTTC
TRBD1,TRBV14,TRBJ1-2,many,CASSQAGTGGLGYTF,TGTGCCAGCAGCCAAGCCGGGACAGGGGGCTTGGGCTACACCTTC
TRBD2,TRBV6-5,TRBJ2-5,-,CASMASGSRRTQYF,TGTGCCAGCATGGCTAGCGGCTCTAGGAGGACCCAGTACTTC
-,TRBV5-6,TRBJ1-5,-,CASSFTGSNQPQHF,TGTGCCAGCAGCTTTACGGGTAGCAATCAGCCCCAGCATTTT
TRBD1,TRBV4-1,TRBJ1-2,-,CASSQVKRGLGYGYTF,TGCGCCAGCAGCCAAGTAAAAAGGGGGCTAGGGTATGGCTACACCTTC
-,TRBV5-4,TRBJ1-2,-,CASSLGLNPNYGYTF,TGTGCCAGCAGCTTGGGTTTAAATCCTAACTATGGCTACACCTTC
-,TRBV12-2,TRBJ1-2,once,CASRLEPLAEANYGYTF,TGTGCAAGTCGCTTAGAGCCTCTAGCCGAAGCTAACTATGGCTACACCTTC
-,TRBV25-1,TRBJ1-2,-,CASSEYGGPFYGYTF,TGTGCCAGCAGTGAATACGGCGGACCTTTCTATGGCTACACCTTC
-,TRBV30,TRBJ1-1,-,CAGFGANTEAFF,TGTGCCGGGTTCGGGGCGAACACTGAAGCTTTCTTT
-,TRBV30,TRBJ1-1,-,CAGREGQVTEAFF,TGTGCCGGGAGGGAGGGGCAGGTCACTGAAGCTTTCTTT
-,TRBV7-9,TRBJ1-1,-,CASSLGTEAFF,TGTGCCAGCAGTCTCGGCACTGAAGCTTTCTTT
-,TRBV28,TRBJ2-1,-,CASSFKAGLRNEQFF,TGTGCCAGCAGTTTTAAGGCAGGTCTCCGCAATGAGCAGTTCTTC
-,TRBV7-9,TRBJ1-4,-,CASSSGQGREKLFF,TGTGCCAGCAGCTCCGGTCAGGGACGGGAAAAACTGTTTTTT
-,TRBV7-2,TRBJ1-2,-,CASSTRNRQAYGYTF,TGTGCCAGCAGCACCCGAAACCGACAGGCCTATGGCTACACCTTC
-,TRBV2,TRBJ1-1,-,CASRDGRSPTEAFF,TGTGCCAGCAGAGACGGCAGAAGCCCGACTGAAGCTTTCTTT
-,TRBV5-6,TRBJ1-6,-,CASSLGKHAHQISRSPLHF,TGTGCCAGCAGCTTGGGAAAACATGCTCATCAGATTTCTAGGTCACCCCTCCACTTT
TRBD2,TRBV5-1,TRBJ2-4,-,CASSLLPTGTSNGIQYF,TGCGCCAGCAGCTTGCTCCCAACCGGGACTAGCAATGGCATTCAGTACTTC
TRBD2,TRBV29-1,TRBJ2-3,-,CSVGTVIAGGSTDTQYF,TGCAGCGTGGGGACTGTGATAGCGGGGGGAAGCACAGATACGCAGTATTTT
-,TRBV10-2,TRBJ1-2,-,CASTPVEGSIGYTF,TGCGCCAGCACCCCTGTTGAGGGATCTATTGGCTACACCTTC
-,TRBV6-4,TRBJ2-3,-,CASGTELRAPTDTQYF,TGTGCCTCGGGGACCGAATTGCGAGCCCCCACAGATACGCAGTATTTT
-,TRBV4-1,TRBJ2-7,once,CASSQENSGPSYEQYF,TGCGCCAGCAGCCAAGAGAATTCGGGGCCCTCCTACGAGCAGTACTTC
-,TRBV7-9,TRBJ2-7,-,CASSPTLESYEQYF,TGTGCCAGCAGCCCAACCCTGGAGTCCTACGAGCAGTACTTC
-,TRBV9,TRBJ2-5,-,CASSRGRGGGETQYF,TGTGCCAGCTCTCGAGGGCGAGGAGGGGGAGAGACCCAGTACTTC
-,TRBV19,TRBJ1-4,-,CASSDRPSATNEKLFF,TGTGCCAGTAGCGACCGGCCTTCAGCCACAAATGAAAAACTGTTTTTT